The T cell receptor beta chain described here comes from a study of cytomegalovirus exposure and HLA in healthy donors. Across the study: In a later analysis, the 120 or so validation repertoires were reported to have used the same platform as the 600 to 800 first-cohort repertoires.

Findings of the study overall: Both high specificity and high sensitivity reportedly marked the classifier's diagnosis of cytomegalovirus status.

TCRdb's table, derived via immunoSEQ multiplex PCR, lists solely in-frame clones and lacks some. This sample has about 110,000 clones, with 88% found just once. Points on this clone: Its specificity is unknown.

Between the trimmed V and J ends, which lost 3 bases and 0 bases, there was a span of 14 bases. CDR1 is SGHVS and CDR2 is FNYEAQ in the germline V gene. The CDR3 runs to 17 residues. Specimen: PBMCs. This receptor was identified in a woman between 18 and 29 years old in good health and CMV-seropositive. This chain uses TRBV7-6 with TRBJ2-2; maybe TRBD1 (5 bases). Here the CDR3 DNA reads TGTGCCAGCAGCTTTCCTTTGGCAGGGACGAACACCGGGGAGCTGTTTTTT. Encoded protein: CASSFPLAGTNTGELFF.